The T cell receptor beta chain described here comes from a study of blood T cell repertoires in COVID-19. V was pared by 1 base and J by 4 bases, with 7 bases between. CDR1 is KGHSH, CDR2 LQKENI, per germline. CDR3 length equals 13 residues. Clones were read by immunoSEQ multiplex PCR, and TCRdb kept only the in-frame ones, dropping some. This sample has about 160,000 clones; about 93% occur once, and the top ten carry about 5%. The TCR originated in a woman aged 45-65 years with acute or convalescent COVID-19. J is TRBJ1-2 and V is TRBV18, with unresolved D. The sequencing sample was made of peripheral blood. Written as DNA, the CDR3 is TGTGCCAGCTCACCACAGGAGTCCTATGGCTACACCTTC. Translated, it gives CASSPQESYGYTF.